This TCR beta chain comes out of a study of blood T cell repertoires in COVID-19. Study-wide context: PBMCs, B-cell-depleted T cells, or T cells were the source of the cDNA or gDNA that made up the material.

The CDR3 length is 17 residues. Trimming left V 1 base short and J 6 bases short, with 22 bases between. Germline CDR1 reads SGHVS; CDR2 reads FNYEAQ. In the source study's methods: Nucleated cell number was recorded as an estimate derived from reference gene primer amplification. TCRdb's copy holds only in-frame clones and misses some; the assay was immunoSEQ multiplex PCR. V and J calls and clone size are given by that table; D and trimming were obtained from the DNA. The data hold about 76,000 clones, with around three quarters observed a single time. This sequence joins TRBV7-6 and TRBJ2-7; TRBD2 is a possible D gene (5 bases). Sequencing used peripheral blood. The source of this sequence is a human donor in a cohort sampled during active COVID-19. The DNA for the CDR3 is TGTGCCAGCAGCTTAGACCGGGCTAGCCACAACTCGCGCGAGCAGTACTTC. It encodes CASSLDRASHNSREQYF.